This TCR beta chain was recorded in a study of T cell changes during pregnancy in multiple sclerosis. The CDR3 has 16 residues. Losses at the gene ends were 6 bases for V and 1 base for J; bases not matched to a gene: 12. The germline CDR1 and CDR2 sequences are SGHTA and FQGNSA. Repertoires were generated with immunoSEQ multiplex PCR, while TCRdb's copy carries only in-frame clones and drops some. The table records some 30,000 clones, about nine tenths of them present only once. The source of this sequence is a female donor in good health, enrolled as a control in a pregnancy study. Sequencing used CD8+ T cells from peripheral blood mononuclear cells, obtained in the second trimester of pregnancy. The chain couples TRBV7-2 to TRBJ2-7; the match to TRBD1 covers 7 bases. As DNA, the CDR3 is TGTGCCAGCAGTCCCTACGTAGGGGGCCTTTCCTACGAGCAGTACTTC. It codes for CASSPYVGGLSYEQYF.